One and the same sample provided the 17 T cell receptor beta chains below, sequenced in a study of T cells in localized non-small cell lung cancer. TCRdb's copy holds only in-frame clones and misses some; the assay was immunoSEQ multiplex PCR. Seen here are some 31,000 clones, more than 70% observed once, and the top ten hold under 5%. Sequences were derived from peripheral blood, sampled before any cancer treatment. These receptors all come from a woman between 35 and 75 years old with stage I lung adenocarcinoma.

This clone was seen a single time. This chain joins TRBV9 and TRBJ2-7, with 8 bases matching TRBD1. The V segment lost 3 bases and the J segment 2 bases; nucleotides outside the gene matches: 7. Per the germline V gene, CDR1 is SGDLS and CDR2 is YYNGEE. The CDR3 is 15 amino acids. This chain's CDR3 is CASSAETGVTYEQYF. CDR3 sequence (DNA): TGTGCCAGCAGCGCAGAGACAGGGGTGACCTACGAGCAGTACTTC.

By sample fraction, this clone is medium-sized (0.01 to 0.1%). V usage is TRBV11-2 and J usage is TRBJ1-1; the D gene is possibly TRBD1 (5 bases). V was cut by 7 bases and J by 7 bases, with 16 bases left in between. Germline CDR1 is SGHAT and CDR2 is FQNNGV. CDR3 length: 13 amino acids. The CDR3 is CASNPGGKGEAFF. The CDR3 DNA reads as TGTGCCAGCAATCCGGGGGGTAAGGGTGAAGCTTTCTTT.

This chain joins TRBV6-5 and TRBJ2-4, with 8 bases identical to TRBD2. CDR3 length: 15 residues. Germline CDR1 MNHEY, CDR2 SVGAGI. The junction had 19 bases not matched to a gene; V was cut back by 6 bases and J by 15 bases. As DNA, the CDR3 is TGTGCCAGCAGCGAAACCGGGACTAGACTAGATTATCCGTACTTC. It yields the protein CASSETGTRLDYPYF.

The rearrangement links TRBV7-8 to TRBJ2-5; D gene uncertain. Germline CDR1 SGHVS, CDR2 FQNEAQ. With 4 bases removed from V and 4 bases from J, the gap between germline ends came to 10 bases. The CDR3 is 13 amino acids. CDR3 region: CASSSPPLETQYF. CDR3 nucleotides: TGTGCCAGCAGCTCGCCCCCCTTAGAGACCCAGTACTTC.

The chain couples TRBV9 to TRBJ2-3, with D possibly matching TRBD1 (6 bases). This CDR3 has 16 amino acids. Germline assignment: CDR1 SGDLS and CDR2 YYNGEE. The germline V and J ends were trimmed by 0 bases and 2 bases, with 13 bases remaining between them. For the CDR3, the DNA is TGTGCCAGCAGCGTAGAATTAGCAGGGGACACAGATACGCAGTATTTT. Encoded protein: CASSVELAGDTDTQYF.

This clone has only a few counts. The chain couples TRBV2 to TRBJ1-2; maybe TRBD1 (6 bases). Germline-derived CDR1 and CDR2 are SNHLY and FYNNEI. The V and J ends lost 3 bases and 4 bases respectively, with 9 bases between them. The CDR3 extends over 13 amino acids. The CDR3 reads CASSDGQTYGYTF. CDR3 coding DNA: TGTGCCAGCAGTGATGGACAGACCTATGGCTACACCTTC.

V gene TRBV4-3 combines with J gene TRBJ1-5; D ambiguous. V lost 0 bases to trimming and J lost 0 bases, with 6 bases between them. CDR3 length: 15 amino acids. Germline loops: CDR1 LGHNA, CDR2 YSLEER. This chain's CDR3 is CASSQDGVSNQPQHF. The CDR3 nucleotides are TGCGCCAGCAGCCAAGATGGGGTTAGCAATCAGCCCCAGCATTTT.

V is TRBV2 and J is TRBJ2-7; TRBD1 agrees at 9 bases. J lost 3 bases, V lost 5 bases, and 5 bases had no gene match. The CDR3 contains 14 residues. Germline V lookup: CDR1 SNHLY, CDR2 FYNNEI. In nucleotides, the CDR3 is TGTGCCAGCAGTCTGGACAGGGGCTTCTACGAGCAGTACTTC. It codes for CASSLDRGFYEQYF.

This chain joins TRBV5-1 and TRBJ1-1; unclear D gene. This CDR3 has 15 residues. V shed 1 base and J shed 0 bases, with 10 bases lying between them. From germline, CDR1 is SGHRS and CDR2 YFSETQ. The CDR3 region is CASSLNGGMNTEAFF. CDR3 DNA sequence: TGCGCCAGCAGCTTGAACGGTGGCATGAACACTGAAGCTTTCTTT.

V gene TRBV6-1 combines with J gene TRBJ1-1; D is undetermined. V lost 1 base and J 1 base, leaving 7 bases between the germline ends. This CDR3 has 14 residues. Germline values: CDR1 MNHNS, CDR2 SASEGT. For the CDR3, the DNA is TGTGCCAGCAGTGAAGTGAACCGGAACACTGAAGCTTTCTTT. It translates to CASSEVNRNTEAFF.

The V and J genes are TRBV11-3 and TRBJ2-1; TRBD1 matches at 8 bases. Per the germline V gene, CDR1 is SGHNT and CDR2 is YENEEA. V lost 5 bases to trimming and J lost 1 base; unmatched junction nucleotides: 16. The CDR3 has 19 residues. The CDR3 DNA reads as TGTGCCAGCAGCCGACCAGGGGGCTCCAGAAGCGGTTCCTACAATGAGCAGTTCTTC. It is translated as CASSRPGGSRSGSYNEQFF.

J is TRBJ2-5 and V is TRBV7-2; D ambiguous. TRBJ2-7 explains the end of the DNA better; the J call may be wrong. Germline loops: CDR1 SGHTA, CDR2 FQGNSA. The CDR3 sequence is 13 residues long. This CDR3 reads CASSGEVDYEQYF. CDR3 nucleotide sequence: TGTGCCAGCAGCGGAGAGGTTGATTACGAGCAGTACTTC.

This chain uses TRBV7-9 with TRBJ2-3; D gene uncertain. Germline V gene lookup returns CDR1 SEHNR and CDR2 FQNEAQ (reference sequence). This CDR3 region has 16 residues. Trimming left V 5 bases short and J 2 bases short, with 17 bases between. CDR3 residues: CASSPPAGTNTDTQYF. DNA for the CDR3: TGTGCCAGCAGCCCCCCAGCAGGAACCAACACAGATACGCAGTATTTT. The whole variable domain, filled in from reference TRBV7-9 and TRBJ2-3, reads DTGVSQNPRHKITKRGQNVTFRCDPISEHNRLYWYRQTLGQGPEFLTYFQNEAQLEKSRLLSDRFSAERPKGSFSTLEIQRTEQGDSAMYLCASSPPAGTNTDTQYFGPGTRLTVL.

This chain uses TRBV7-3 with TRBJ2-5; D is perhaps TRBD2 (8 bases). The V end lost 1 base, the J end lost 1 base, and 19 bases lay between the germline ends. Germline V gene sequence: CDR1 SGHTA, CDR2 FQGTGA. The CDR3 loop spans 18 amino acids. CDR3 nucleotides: TGTGCCAGCAGCTTAAAGGGGGCCAGCGGGGGAGCCCAAGAGACCCAGTACTTC. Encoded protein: CASSLKGASGGAQETQYF. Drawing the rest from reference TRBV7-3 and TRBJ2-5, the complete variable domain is GAGVSQTPSNKVTEKGKYVELRCDPISGHTALYWYRQSLGQGPEFLIYFQGTGAADDSGLPNDRFFAVRPEGSVSTLKIQRTERGDSAVYLCASSLKGASGGAQETQYFGPGTRLLVL.

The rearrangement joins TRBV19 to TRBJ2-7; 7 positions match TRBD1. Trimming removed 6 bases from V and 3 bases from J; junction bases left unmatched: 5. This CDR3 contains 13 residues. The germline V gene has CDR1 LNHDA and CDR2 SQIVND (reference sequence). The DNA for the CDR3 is TGTGCCAGTAGCGGCAGGGGGAACTACGAGCAGTACTTC. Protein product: CASSGRGNYEQYF.

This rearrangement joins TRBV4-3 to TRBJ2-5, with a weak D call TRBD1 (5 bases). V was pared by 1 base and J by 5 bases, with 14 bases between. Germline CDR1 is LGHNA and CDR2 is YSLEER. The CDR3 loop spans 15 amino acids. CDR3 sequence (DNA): TGCGCCAGCAGCCAAGTGCGGCAGGGAAAGGAGACCCAGTACTTC. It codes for CASSQVRQGKETQYF.

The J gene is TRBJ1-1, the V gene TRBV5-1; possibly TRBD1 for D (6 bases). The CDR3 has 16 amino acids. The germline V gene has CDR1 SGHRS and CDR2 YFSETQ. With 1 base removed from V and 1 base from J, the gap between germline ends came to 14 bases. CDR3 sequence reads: CASSLFRGARNTEAFF. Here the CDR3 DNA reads TGCGCCAGCAGCTTGTTCCGGGGGGCTCGGAACACTGAAGCTTTCTTT.